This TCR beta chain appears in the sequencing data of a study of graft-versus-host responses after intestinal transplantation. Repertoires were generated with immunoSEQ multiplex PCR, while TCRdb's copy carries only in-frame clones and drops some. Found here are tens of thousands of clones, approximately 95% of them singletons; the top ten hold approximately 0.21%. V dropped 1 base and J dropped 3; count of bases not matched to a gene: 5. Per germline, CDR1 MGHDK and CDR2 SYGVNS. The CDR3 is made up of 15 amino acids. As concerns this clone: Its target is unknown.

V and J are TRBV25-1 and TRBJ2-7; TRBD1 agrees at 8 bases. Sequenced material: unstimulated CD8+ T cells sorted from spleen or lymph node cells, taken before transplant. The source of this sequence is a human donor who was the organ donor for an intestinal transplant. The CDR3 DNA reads TGTGCCAGCAGTGAATGGGGACAGGACTACTACGAGCAGTACTTC. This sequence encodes CASSEWGQDYYEQYF.